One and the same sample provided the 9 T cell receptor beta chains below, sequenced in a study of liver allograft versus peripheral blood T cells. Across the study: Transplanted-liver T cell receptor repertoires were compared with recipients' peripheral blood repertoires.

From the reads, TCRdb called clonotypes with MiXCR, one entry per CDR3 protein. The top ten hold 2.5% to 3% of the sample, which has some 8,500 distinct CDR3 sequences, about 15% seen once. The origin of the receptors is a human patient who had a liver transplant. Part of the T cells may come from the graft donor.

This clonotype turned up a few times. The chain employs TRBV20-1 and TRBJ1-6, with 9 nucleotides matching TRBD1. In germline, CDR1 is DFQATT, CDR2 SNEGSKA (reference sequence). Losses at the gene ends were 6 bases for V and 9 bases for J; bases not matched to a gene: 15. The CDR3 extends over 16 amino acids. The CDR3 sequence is CSATQDLTGGVSPLHF. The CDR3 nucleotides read TGCAGTGCCACACAAGACCTGACAGGGGGAGTTTCACCCCTCCACTTT.

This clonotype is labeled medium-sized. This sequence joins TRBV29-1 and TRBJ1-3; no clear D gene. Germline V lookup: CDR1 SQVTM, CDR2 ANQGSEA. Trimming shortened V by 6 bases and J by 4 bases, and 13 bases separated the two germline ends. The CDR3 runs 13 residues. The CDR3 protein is CSVTKVGGNTIYF. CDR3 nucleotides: TGCAGCGTGACAAAGGTGGGGGGAAACACCATATATTTT.

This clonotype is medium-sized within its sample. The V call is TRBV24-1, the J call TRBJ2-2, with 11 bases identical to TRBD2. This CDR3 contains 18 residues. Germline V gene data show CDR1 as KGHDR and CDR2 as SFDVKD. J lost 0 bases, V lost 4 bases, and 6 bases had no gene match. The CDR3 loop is CATSERLAGSANTGELFF. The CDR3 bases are TGTGCCACCAGTGAGCGACTAGCGGGGAGTGCGAACACCGGGGAGCTGTTTTTT.

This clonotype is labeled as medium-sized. CDR3 DNA: TGTGCCAGCAGCTTAACTGGGGGACATCTCTATGGCTACACCTTC. It codes for CASSLTGGHLYGYTF. The gene calls are TRBV13 and TRBJ1-2; possible D gene TRBD1, 6 bases. This CDR3 region has 15 residues. With 2 bases removed from V and 4 bases from J, the gap between germline ends came to 14 bases. CDR1 PRHDT and CDR2 FYEKMQ come from the germline V gene (reference sequence).

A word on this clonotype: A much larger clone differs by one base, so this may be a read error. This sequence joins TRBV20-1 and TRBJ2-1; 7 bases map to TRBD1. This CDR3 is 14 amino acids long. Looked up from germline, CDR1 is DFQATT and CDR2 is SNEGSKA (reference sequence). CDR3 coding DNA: TGCAGTGCCGAATCGAGCGACAGGGACAATGAGCATTTCTTC. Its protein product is CSAESSDRDNEHFF.

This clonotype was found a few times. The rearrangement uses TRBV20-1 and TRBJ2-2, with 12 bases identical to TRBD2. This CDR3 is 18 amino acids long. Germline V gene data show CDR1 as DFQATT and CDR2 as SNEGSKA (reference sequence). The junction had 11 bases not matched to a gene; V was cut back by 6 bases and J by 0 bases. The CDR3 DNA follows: TGCAGTGCGAGGGGACTAGCGGGCCAAACCGCGAACACCGGGGAGCTGTTTTTT. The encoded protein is CSARGLAGQTANTGELFF.

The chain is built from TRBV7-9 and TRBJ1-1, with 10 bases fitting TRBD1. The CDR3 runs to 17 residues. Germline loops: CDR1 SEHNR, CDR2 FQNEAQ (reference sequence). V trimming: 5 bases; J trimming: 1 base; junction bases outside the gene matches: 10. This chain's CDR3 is CASSIDRGQVGNTEAFF. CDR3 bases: TGTGCCAGCAGCATCGACAGGGGGCAAGTAGGGAACACTGAAGCTTTCTTT.

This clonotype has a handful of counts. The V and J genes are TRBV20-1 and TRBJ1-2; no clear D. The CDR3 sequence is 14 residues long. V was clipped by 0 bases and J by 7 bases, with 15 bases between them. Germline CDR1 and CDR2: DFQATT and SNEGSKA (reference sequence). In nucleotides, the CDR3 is TGCAGTGCTAGAGATCAAGTTATGATGGTTGGCTACACCTTC. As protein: CSARDQVMMVGYTF.

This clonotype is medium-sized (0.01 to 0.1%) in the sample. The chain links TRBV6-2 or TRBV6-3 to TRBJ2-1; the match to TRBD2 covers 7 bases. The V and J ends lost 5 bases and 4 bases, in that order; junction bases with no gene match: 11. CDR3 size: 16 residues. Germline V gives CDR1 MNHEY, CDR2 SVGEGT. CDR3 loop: CASSRPELARYNEQFF. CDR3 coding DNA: TGTGCCAGCAGTCGCCCTGAACTAGCGAGGTACAATGAGCAGTTCTTC.